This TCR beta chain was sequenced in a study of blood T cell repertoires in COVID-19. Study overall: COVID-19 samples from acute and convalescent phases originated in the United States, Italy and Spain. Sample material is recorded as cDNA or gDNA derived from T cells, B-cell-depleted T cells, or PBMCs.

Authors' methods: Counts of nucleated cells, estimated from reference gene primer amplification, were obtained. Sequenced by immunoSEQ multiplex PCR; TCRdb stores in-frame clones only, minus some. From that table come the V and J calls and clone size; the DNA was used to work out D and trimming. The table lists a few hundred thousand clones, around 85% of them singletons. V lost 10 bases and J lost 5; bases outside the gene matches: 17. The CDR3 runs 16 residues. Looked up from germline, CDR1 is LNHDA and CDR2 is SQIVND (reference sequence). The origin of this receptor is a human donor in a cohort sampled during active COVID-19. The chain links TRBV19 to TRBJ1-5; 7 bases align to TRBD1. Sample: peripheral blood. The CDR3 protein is CATSSLGRGWDQPQHF. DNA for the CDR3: TGTGCCACCAGTAGTCTCGGCAGGGGGTGGGATCAGCCCCAGCATTTT.